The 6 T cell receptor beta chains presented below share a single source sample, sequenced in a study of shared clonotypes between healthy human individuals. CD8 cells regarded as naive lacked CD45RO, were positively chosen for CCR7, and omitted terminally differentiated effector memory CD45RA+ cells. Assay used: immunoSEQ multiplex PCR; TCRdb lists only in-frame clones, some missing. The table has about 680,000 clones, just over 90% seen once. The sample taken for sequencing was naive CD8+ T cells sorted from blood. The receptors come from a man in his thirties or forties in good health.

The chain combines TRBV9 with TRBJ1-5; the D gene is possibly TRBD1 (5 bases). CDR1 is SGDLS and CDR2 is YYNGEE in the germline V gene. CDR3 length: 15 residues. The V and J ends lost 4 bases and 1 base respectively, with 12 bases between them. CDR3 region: CASSTNRDSNQPQHF. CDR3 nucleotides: TGTGCCAGCAGCACAAATCGGGACAGCAATCAGCCCCAGCATTTT.

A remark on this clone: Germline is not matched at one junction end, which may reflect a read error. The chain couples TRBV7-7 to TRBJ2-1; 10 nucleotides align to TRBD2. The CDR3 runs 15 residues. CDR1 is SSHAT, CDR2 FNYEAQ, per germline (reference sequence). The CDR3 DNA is TGTGCTAGCAGCTTAGGTAGCGGGAGGTCCAATGAGCAGTTCTTC. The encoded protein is CASSLGSGRSNEQFF.

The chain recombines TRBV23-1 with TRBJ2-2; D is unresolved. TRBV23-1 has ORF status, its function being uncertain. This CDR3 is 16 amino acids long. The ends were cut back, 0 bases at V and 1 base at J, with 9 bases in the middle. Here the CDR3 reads CASSQSCPENTGELFF. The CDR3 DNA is TGCGCCAGCAGTCAATCTTGTCCTGAGAACACCGGGGAGCTGTTTTTT.

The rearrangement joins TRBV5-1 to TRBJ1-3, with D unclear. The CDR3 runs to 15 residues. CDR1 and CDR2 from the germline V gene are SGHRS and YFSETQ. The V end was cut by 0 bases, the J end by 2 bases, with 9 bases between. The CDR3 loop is CASSLGWEPGNTIYF. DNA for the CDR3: TGCGCCAGCAGCTTGGGTTGGGAACCTGGAAACACCATATATTTT.

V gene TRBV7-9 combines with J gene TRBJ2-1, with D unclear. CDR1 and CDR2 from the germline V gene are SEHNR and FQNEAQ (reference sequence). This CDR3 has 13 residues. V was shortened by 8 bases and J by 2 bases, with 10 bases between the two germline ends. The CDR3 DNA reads TGTGCCAGCCTAGGACCTGCCTACAATGAGCAGTTCTTC. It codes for CASLGPAYNEQFF.

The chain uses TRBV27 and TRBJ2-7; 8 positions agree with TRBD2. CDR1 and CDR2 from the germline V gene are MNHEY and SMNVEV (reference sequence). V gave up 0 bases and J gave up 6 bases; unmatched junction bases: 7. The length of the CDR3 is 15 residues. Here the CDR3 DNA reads TGTGCCAGCAGTTTATCTCCAGCGGGAGCCAGCGAGCAGTACTTC. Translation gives CASSLSPAGASEQYF.